The 26 T cell receptor beta chains given below trace back to one sample, sequenced in a study of Graves' ophthalmopathy and Graves' hyperthyroidism. TCR beta CDR3 regions were amplified from RNA transcripts. HTBI primers served in a first-round RT-PCR, which a second-round multiplex PCR followed. From the multiplex PCR reads, TCRdb called clonotypes with MiXCR, one entry per CDR3 protein. The top ten hold around 10% of the sample, which has some 1.1 million distinct CDR3 sequences, 36% seen once. The sample taken for sequencing was peripheral blood or thyroid tissue (not recorded which). The receptors stem from an adult man with Graves' hyperthyroidism.

The chain links TRBV6-6 to TRBJ1-5; TRBD1 is a possible D gene (5 bases). V lost 6 bases and J 2 bases, leaving 17 bases between the germline ends. In germline, CDR1 is MNHNY, CDR2 SVGAGI (reference sequence). The CDR3 is 16 residues long. CDR3 loop: CASRSTVGVRNQPQHF. The CDR3 DNA is TGTGCCAGCAGAAGCACCGTGGGGGTGCGCAATCAGCCCCAGCATTTT.

This clonotype was observed at least ten times. This sequence joins TRBV15 and TRBJ1-2; D may be TRBD1 (5 bases). The CDR3 loop spans 11 amino acids. Trimming shortened V by 10 bases and J by 4 bases, and 10 bases separated the two germline ends. Germline V lookup: CDR1 LNHNV, CDR2 YYDKDF (reference sequence). CDR3 in amino acids: CAIGHPYGYTF. The CDR3 region has the DNA TGTGCCATCGGACATCCCTATGGCTACACCTTC. The whole variable domain, filled in from reference TRBV15 and TRBJ1-2, reads DAMVIQNPRYQVTQFGKPVTLSCSQTLNHNVMYWYQQKSSQAPKLLFHYYDKDFNNEADTPDNFQSRRPNTSFCFLDIRSPGLGDTAMYLCAIGHPYGYTFGSGTRLTVV.

This clonotype was observed at least ten times. The V gene is TRBV6-5, the J gene TRBJ1-6; no firm D call. CDR1 MNHEY and CDR2 SVGAGI come from the germline V gene. CDR3 length equals 15 residues. Trimming removed 6 bases from V and 5 bases from J, with 14 bases in between. DNA of the CDR3: TGTGCCAGCAGCACGACGGAGGATAATAATTCACCCCTCCACTTT. Translated, it gives CASSTTEDNNSPLHF.

This clonotype was detected a few times. The chain combines TRBV12-3 or TRBV12-4 with TRBJ2-2; D gene unclear. The CDR3 totals 15 residues. Trimming took 7 bases from V and 1 from J, leaving 13 bases between them. The DNA for the CDR3 is TGTGCCAGCACCTGGGCCCGAAGGAACACCGGGGAGCTGTTTTTT. Protein: CASTWARRNTGELFF.

The V gene is TRBV20-1, the J gene TRBJ2-7, with 9 positions matching TRBD2. The CDR3 is 14 residues long. CDR1 is DFQATT and CDR2 is SNEGSKA in the germline V gene (reference sequence). Trimming cost V 5 bases and J 2 bases; bases outside gene matches: 7. The CDR3 nucleotides read TGCAGTGCTGGGATCGGGACTAGCACCTACGAGCAGTACTTC. Encoded protein: CSAGIGTSTYEQYF.

Comments on this clonotype: A read error may produce the germline difference seen at one junction end. This chain joins TRBV10-3 and TRBJ2-2; D uncertain. Germline CDR1 reads ENHRY; CDR2 reads SYGVKD. This CDR3 region has 15 residues. CDR3 region: CASSFSQPDTGELFF. In nucleotides, the CDR3 is TGTGCCAGCAGTTTTAGCCAGCCAGACACCGGGGAGCTGTTTTTT.

This clonotype was seen repeatedly, ten times or more. The genes are TRBV5-1 and TRBJ1-4, with a tentative D call TRBD1 (6 bases). The germline gives CDR1 SGHRS, CDR2 YFSETQ. This CDR3 comprises 15 residues. Trimming pared 0 bases from V and 5 bases from J, leaving 11 bases between. The CDR3: CASSLVGGENEKLFF. The CDR3 bases are TGCGCCAGCAGCTTGGTGGGGGGCGAGAATGAAAAACTGTTTTTT.

This clonotype was observed at least ten times. CDR3 DNA: TGTGCCACTGCCGCAGGCCTCAATCAGCCCCAGCATTTT. As protein: CATAAGLNQPQHF. This chain links TRBV6-6 with TRBJ1-5; no clear D. The V gene's germline CDR1 is MNHNY and CDR2 SVGAGI (reference sequence). The CDR3 loop spans 13 amino acids. Trimming stripped 10 bases from V and 3 bases from J, with 13 bases between.

This clonotype was seen repeatedly, ten times or more. The junction departs from germline at one end; a sequencing error may be responsible. The chain couples TRBV12-3 or TRBV12-4 to TRBJ1-5, with D tentatively TRBD1 (5 bases). This CDR3 spans 13 amino acids. The CDR3 here is CASSLAGVQPQHF. The CDR3 DNA is TGTGCCAGCAGTCTAGCGGGGGTTCAGCCCCAGCATTTT.

This clonotype was counted only a few times. The CDR3 region has the DNA TGTGCCAGCAGCCCCCAGGAGGGTCGAGAAGCTTTCTTT. The encoded protein is CASSPQEGREAFF. This chain links TRBV4-2 with TRBJ1-1; D gene ambiguous. Germline V gene lookup returns CDR1 LGHNA and CDR2 YNFKEQ. The CDR3 runs 13 residues. Trimming left V 4 bases short and J 8 bases short, with 14 bases between.

This clonotype was observed a handful of times. V gene TRBV6-1 combines with J gene TRBJ2-7, with D maybe TRBD1 (6 bases). The germline V and J ends were trimmed by 6 bases and 6 bases, with 12 bases remaining between them. Germline loops: CDR1 MNHNS, CDR2 SASEGT. The CDR3 length is 12 residues. The DNA of the CDR3 is TGTGCCAGCAGGACCTGGACAGCCGAGCAGTACTTC. This gives the protein CASRTWTAEQYF.

This clonotype was picked up a small number of times. The chain combines TRBV19 with TRBJ2-5, with D possibly called TRBD1 or TRBD2 (6 bases each). The CDR3 extends over 15 amino acids. The V gene's germline CDR1 is LNHDA and CDR2 SQIVND (reference sequence). Trimming cost V 7 bases and J 3 bases, with 18 bases left between them. For the CDR3, the DNA is TGTGCCAGTACCCCTGATCGGGGGCACGAAGAGACCCAGTACTTC. Its translation: CASTPDRGHEETQYF. The full variable domain, completed using reference TRBV19 and TRBJ2-5, is DGGITQSPKYLFRKEGQNVTLSCEQNLNHDAMYWYRQDPGQGLRLIYYSQIVNDFQKGDIAEGYSVSREKKESFPLTVTSAQKNPTAFYLCASTPDRGHEETQYFGPGTRLLVL.

This clonotype was detected many times. J is TRBJ1-2 and V is TRBV6-5; 7 bases are a match to TRBD1. The V and J ends lost 5 bases and 6 bases, in that order; junction bases with no gene match: 6. Germline V CDR1 and CDR2: MNHEY, SVGAGI. The CDR3 sequence is 13 residues long. The CDR3 nucleotides read TGTGCCAGCAGTAACACAGGGGATAATGGCTACACCTTC. It translates to CASSNTGDNGYTF.

The chain uses TRBV15 and TRBJ2-7, with 7 bases fitting TRBD1. Germline loops: CDR1 LNHNV, CDR2 YYDKDF (reference sequence). This CDR3 comprises 14 residues. V dropped 8 bases and J dropped 0; count of bases not matched to a gene: 7. The CDR3 loop is CATEYDRDSYEQYF. The DNA of the CDR3 is TGTGCCACCGAGTATGACAGGGACTCCTACGAGCAGTACTTC.

To note about this clonotype: At one end the junction does not follow the germline gene, possibly because of a read error. The chain uses TRBV6-4 and TRBJ2-2; a weak D match, TRBD2 (5 bases). Germline V gene sequence: CDR1 MRHNA, CDR2 SNTAGT. CDR3 size: 13 residues. The CDR3 nucleotides read TGTGCCAGCAGTGACTCGAGCACCGGGGAGCTGCTTTTT. It encodes CASSDSSTGELLF.

This clonotype appeared many times. This sequence joins TRBV7-9 and TRBJ2-7, with TRBD2 as a possible D gene (6 bases). Germline assignment: CDR1 SEHNR and CDR2 FQNEAQ (reference sequence). Trimming removed 2 bases from V and 3 bases from J, with 14 bases in between. The CDR3 runs to 15 residues. The CDR3 DNA reads as TGTGCCAGCAGCTTAAAGGGGACTTCGAGCTACGAGCAGTACTTC. Translating gives CASSLKGTSSYEQYF.

There are many counts of this clonotype. The rearrangement links TRBV19 to TRBJ1-5; 7 positions match TRBD1. CDR1 and CDR2 from the germline V gene are LNHDA and SQIVND (reference sequence). The CDR3 has 14 amino acids. The J segment lost 5 bases and the V segment lost 7 bases, leaving 8 bases of the junction unmatched. The CDR3 coding sequence is TGTGCCAGTAATAAGGGACAGCGCTATCAGCCCCAGCATTTT. Its protein product is CASNKGQRYQPQHF.

The chain recombines TRBV9 with TRBJ2-7; maybe TRBD1 (6 bases). CDR1 is SGDLS and CDR2 is YYNGEE in the germline V gene. The germline V and J ends were trimmed by 3 bases and 5 bases, with 12 bases remaining between them. CDR3 length: 13 amino acids. CDR3 DNA: TGTGCCAGCAGCGCTGAGGGGGTTGACGAGCAGTACTTC. Translated, it gives CASSAEGVDEQYF. Based on the CDR3 plus reference TRBV9 and TRBJ2-7, the full variable domain is DSGVTQTPKHLITATGQRVTLRCSPRSGDLSVYWYQQSLDQGLQFLIQYYNGEERAKGNILERFSAQQFPDLHSELNLSSLELGDSALYFCASSAEGVDEQYFGPGTRLTVT.

This clonotype was observed many times. The chain is built from TRBV7-6 and TRBJ2-7, with 9 bases matching TRBD2. Germline V lookup: CDR1 SGHVS, CDR2 FNYEAQ. The CDR3 consists of 15 residues. V gave up 4 bases and J gave up 2 bases; unmatched junction bases: 6. CDR3 DNA sequence: TGTGCCAGCAGCTACATAGCGGGAGTAGCCTACGAGCAGTACTTC. This translates into CASSYIAGVAYEQYF.

About this clonotype itself: A much more abundant neighbour one base away suggests this may be a read error. The CDR3 does not close with the conserved phenylalanine or tryptophan, likely indicating a read error. The CDR3 loop is CATAPLGLGTEAFL. The CDR3 DNA reads TGTGCCACCGCCCCTTTAGGGTTGGGCACTGAAGCTTTCCTT. The chain carries TRBV19 and TRBJ1-1; the D is unclear. The CDR3 length is 14 residues. Per germline, CDR1 LNHDA and CDR2 SQIVND (reference sequence). V dropped 10 bases and J dropped 4 bases, with 19 bases sitting between them.

This clonotype was seen many times. V is TRBV19 and J is TRBJ1-6; D is perhaps TRBD1 (5 bases). Trimming shortened V by 3 bases and J by 7 bases, and 10 bases separated the two germline ends. CDR3 length equals 14 residues. From germline, CDR1 is LNHDA and CDR2 SQIVND (reference sequence). CDR3 in amino acids: CASSIGAENSPLHF. CDR3 in DNA: TGTGCCAGTAGTATTGGGGCAGAGAATTCACCCCTCCACTTT.

V and J are TRBV6-2 or TRBV6-3 and TRBJ2-7; 8 bases align to TRBD1. The CDR3 is 17 residues long. Per the germline V gene, CDR1 is MNHEY and CDR2 is SVGEGT. Germline trimming cut 0 bases from V and 5 bases from J; bases unmatched to any gene: 12. Here the CDR3 reads CASSYSSHGQGVHEQYF. DNA of the CDR3: TGTGCCAGCAGTTACTCATCGCACGGACAGGGCGTCCACGAGCAGTACTTC.

The rearrangement links TRBV12-3 or TRBV12-4 to TRBJ1-5, with D possibly being TRBD1 (5 bases). This CDR3 has 13 amino acids. V lost 4 bases, J lost 6 bases, and 10 bases lay in between. The DNA for the CDR3 is TGTGCCAGCAGTTGGCCGGGGGGTCAGCCCCAGCATTTT. This translates into CASSWPGGQPQHF.

The chain uses TRBV7-9 and TRBJ2-7; 8 nucleotides match TRBD2. Per the germline V gene, CDR1 is SEHNR and CDR2 is FQNEAQ (reference sequence). V lost 6 bases to trimming and J lost 6 bases; unmatched junction nucleotides: 13. There are 15 residues in the CDR3. In DNA form, the CDR3 reads TGTGCCAGCAGTTTAACCGGGAGGGGACCGCTCGAGCAGTACTTC. This translates into CASSLTGRGPLEQYF.

This clonotype has ten or more counts. This chain uses TRBV20-1 with TRBJ2-7; unclear D gene. V lost 6 bases and J 1 base, leaving 19 bases between the germline ends. Germline V lookup: CDR1 DFQATT, CDR2 SNEGSKA (reference sequence). CDR3 size: 15 residues. The CDR3 protein is CSAVMFGAQSYEQYF. CDR3 bases: TGCAGTGCCGTCATGTTCGGAGCGCAATCCTACGAGCAGTACTTC.

A word on this clonotype: This clone may be a read error of a much larger clone one base away. V and J are TRBV10-3 and TRBJ2-7; 8 positions match TRBD2. CDR3 length: 16 amino acids. Germline V gene data show CDR1 as ENHRY and CDR2 as SYGVKD. After removal of 3 bases from V and 7 bases from J, the junction contained 14 bases not matched to a gene. CDR3 amino acids: CAISDSTGGPNGEQYF. CDR3 sequence (DNA): TGTGCCATCAGTGACTCTACGGGAGGGCCCAATGGTGAGCAGTACTTC.